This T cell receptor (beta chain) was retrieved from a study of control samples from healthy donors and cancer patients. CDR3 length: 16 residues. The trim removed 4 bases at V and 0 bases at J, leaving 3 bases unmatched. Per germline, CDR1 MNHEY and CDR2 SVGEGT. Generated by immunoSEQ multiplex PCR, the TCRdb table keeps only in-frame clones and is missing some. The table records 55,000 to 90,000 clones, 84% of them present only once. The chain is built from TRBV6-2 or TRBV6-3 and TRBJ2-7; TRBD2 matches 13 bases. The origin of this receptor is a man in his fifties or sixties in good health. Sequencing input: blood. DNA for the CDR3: TGTGCCAGCAGTTCCGGGACTAGCGGGACCTCCTACGAGCAGTACTTC. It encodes CASSSGTSGTSYEQYF.